The 3 T cell receptor beta chains reported below all come from one sample, sequenced in a study of OX40 agonist ivuxolimab in advanced cancers. Here immunoSEQ multiplex PCR was the method, and the copy in TCRdb shows in-frame clones only, minus some. Counted here are roughly 70,000 clones, over 80% occurring once; the ten biggest clones make up over 2.5%. The sequencing used CD4+ or CD8+ T cells sorted from blood, collected in a trial of the OX40 agonist ivuxolimab. Receptors originate from an adult with an advanced solid tumor such as melanoma, head and neck, liver or kidney cancer.

V gene TRBV18 combines with J gene TRBJ2-5; the match to TRBD1 covers 10 bases. Germline V gives CDR1 KGHSH, CDR2 LQKENI. This CDR3 is built from 16 residues. V shed 1 base and J 5 bases; nucleotides not matched to a gene: 7. The CDR3 nucleotides are TGTGCCAGCTCACCACAGACAGGGGGCGCGAGGGAGACCCAGTACTTC. It is translated as CASSPQTGGARETQYF.

The rearrangement links TRBV5-6 to TRBJ2-2; 7 bases line up with TRBD2. The V and J ends lost 0 bases and 3 bases, in that order; junction bases with no gene match: 8. Germline-derived CDR1 and CDR2 are SGHDT and YYEEEE. This CDR3 contains 17 residues. The chain's CDR3 is CASSLALAGVDTGELFF. The CDR3 DNA reads TGTGCCAGCAGCTTGGCCCTGGCGGGAGTTGACACCGGGGAGCTGTTTTTT.

The V and J genes are TRBV9 and TRBJ1-2, with D possibly being TRBD1 (6 bases). Trimming removed 7 bases at V and 8 bases at J, with 12 bases between. Germline lookup yields CDR1 SGDLS and CDR2 YYNGEE. The CDR3 runs 11 residues. The CDR3: CASERGGGYTF. The CDR3 region has the DNA TGTGCCAGCGAGAGGGGGGGCGGCTACACCTTC.